This T cell receptor (beta chain) was recovered during a study of immune evolution from preneoplasia to lung adenocarcinoma. About this clone itself: Its antigen remains unknown.

Study-wide findings and caveats: From normal lung to invasive adenocarcinoma, top clone frequencies appeared to decrease.

The assay was immunoSEQ multiplex PCR, and TCRdb's table has in-frame clones only and misses some. The repertoire consists of about 8,000 clones, with 78% occurring once and the leading ten covering approximately 7%. Germline V gene sequence: CDR1 GTSNPN, CDR2 SVGIG (reference sequence). V shed 3 bases and J shed 0 bases, with 21 bases lying between them. This CDR3 is built from 18 residues. This receptor was identified in a person between 65 and 79 years old with lung adenocarcinoma. Material: FFPE adjacent normal lung tissue. The chain joins TRBV30 to TRBJ2-1; D may correspond to TRBD1 or TRBD2 (6 bases each). The CDR3 DNA reads as TGTGCCTGGAGAGGGGGGACCCGAACTAGGAGCTCCTACAATGAGCAGTTCTTC. Encoded protein: CAWRGGTRTRSSYNEQFF.